This T cell receptor beta chain was captured in a study of blood T cell repertoires in COVID-19. Overall study: Sample material is recorded as cDNA or gDNA derived from T cells, B-cell-depleted T cells, or PBMCs.

This CDR3 is built from 15 residues. Per the germline V gene, CDR1 is MNHEY and CDR2 is SMNVEV (reference sequence). V was clipped by 6 bases and J by 6 bases; unmatched bases: 10. This clone was seen more than once but under ten times. Source study methods: Cell counts per sample came from amplifying reference gene primers. The assay was immunoSEQ multiplex PCR, and TCRdb's table has in-frame clones only and misses some. V and J calls and clone size follow that table, whereas D and trimming were derived from the DNA. The sample has approximately 240,000 clones, 82% seen once. The clonotype was recovered from a woman older than 75 with active or convalescent COVID-19. The specimen was peripheral blood. The V gene is TRBV27, the J gene TRBJ1-2; 10 bases map to TRBD1. The CDR3 nucleotides are TGTGCCAGCAGACGTCCCGGGACAGGGGAGAATGGCTACACCTTC. Its translation is CASRRPGTGENGYTF.